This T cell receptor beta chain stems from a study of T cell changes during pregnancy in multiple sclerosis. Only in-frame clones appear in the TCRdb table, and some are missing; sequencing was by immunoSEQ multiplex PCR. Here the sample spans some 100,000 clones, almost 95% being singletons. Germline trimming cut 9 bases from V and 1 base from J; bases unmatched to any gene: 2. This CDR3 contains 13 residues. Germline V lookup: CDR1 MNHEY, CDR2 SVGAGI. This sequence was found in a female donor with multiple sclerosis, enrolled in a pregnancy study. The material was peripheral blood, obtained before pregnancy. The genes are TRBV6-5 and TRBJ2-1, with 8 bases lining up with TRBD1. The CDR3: CASGQGSYNEQFF. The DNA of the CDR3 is TGTGCCAGTGGACAGGGTTCCTACAATGAGCAGTTCTTC.